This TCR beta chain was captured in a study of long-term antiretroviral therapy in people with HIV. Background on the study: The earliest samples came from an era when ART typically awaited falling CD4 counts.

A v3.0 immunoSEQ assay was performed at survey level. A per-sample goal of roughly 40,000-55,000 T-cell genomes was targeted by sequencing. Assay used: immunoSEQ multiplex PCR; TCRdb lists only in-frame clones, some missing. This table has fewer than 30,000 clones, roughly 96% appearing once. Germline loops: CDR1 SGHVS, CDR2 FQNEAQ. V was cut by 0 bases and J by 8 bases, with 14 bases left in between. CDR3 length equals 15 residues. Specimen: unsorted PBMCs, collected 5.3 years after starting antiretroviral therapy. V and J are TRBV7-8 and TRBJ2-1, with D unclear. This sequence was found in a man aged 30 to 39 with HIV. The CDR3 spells CASSLALNQPHEQFF. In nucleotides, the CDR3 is TGTGCCAGCAGCTTAGCGTTGAACCAGCCCCATGAGCAGTTCTTC.